This T cell receptor beta chain is from a study of T-cell memory formation after mild COVID-19. In its sample, this clonotype was seen a few times. With 5 bases clipped from V and 2 bases from J, the junction kept 7 bases outside the gene matches. CDR3 length equals 15 residues. Per the germline V gene, CDR1 is SGHRS and CDR2 is YFSETQ. TCRdb recomputed calls from the 5' RACE reads with MiXCR, one row per CDR3 protein. Here the sample spans 550,000 to 700,000 distinct CDR3 sequences, approximately 19% being singletons. The V call is TRBV5-1, the J call TRBJ2-5, with 9 positions matching TRBD1. The receptor's source is an adult woman who had mild COVID-19 (a few samples of this study predate the infection). Cell type and time point are not known. Sequenced input: PBMCs or a T cell subset sorted from them (not recorded which). In DNA, the CDR3 is TGCGCCAGCAGTCCTACTGGACAGGGGCAAGAGACCCAGTACTTC. Its translation: CASSPTGQGQETQYF.